This entry lists 10 T cell receptor beta chains sequenced from one sample in a study of blood T cell repertoires in COVID-19. Here immunoSEQ multiplex PCR was the method, and the copy in TCRdb shows in-frame clones only, minus some. The sample holds over 130,000 clones, 80% to 90% seen once. Sequenced: peripheral blood. The source is a man aged 65-85 years with acute or convalescent COVID-19.

The genes are TRBV27 and TRBJ2-5; 7 nucleotides align to TRBD2. The CDR3 has 13 residues. The J segment lost 4 bases and the V segment lost 1 base, leaving 0 bases of the junction unmatched. Germline V gives CDR1 MNHEY, CDR2 SMNVEV (reference sequence). CDR3 sequence reads: CASSLWGGETQYF. In DNA form, the CDR3 reads TGTGCCAGCAGTTTATGGGGGGGAGAGACCCAGTACTTC.

This chain uses TRBV6-5 with TRBJ1-6; D ambiguous. From germline, CDR1 is MNHEY and CDR2 SVGAGI. Trimming cost V 10 bases and J 10 bases, with 20 bases left between them. The CDR3 consists of 14 residues. For the CDR3, the DNA is TGTGCCATCGGGCCCGGGGAATATGGCTCACCCCTCCACTTT. It codes for CAIGPGEYGSPLHF.

The chain joins TRBV19 to TRBJ2-1, with TRBD1 identical over 7 bases. The germline gives CDR1 LNHDA, CDR2 SQIVND (reference sequence). The CDR3 covers 16 residues. With V trimmed by 2 bases and J by 4 bases, 8 bases remained unmatched. CDR3 in DNA: TGTGCCAGTAGTATACTTGACGGACAGGATTACAATGAGCAGTTCTTC. Its protein product is CASSILDGQDYNEQFF.

The V gene is TRBV28, the J gene TRBJ2-3; D is unresolved. The CDR3 consists of 14 residues. Germline assignment: CDR1 MDHEN and CDR2 SYDVKM. Deletions cut 5 bases from V and 0 bases from J, with 9 bases between. This CDR3 is CASSPQESTDTQYF. The CDR3 coding sequence is TGTGCCAGCAGTCCTCAGGAAAGCACAGATACGCAGTATTTT.

This clone was recorded only once. The chain recombines TRBV6-6 with TRBJ2-2, with TRBD2 as a possible D gene (5 bases). Trimming took 7 bases from V and 8 from J, leaving 14 bases between them. This CDR3 has 13 residues. Germline V gene lookup returns CDR1 MNHNY and CDR2 SVGAGI (reference sequence). CDR3 sequence reads: CASTNPPGGELFF. CDR3 DNA sequence: TGTGCCAGCACCAATCCGCCGGGAGGGGAGCTGTTTTTT.

The chain is built from TRBV2 and TRBJ2-7; TRBD1 matches 8 bases. The CDR3 sequence is 11 residues long. With V trimmed by 10 bases and J by 10 bases, 9 bases remained unmatched. Germline V gene lookup returns CDR1 SNHLY and CDR2 FYNNEI. The CDR3 sequence is CANRDRGEQYF. CDR3 DNA: TGTGCCAACCGAGACAGGGGCGAACAGTACTTC.

The gene calls are TRBV7-2 and TRBJ2-6; D is perhaps TRBD1 (6 bases). The CDR3 runs to 16 residues. Trimming removed 5 bases from V and 0 bases from J, with 11 bases in between. Germline CDR1 and CDR2: SGHTA and FQGNSA. CDR3 in DNA: TGTGCCAGCAGCCCAAGGACAGTCTCTGGGGCCAACGTCCTGACTTTC. This codes for CASSPRTVSGANVLTF.

The J gene is TRBJ2-5, the V gene TRBV4-3; D is perhaps TRBD1 (6 bases). The CDR3 runs to 14 residues. In germline, CDR1 is LGHNA, CDR2 YSLEER. The ends were cut back, 3 bases at V and 4 bases at J, with 12 bases in the middle. In nucleotides, the CDR3 is TGCGCCAGCAGCCAGGTCACAGGGTCAGAGACCCAGTACTTC. Translated: CASSQVTGSETQYF.

The genes are TRBV10-2 and TRBJ2-1, with unresolved D. V was shortened by 8 bases and J by 3 bases, with 20 bases between the two germline ends. This CDR3 has 16 residues. Germline CDR1 and CDR2: WSHSY and SAAADI. The CDR3 DNA sequence: TGCGCCAGCGAAAATCGGGTGGAGTCCAACTACAATGAGCAGTTCTTC. It yields the protein CASENRVESNYNEQFF.

This rearrangement joins TRBV24-1 to TRBJ1-5; D possibly corresponds to TRBD1 (6 bases). Germline lookup yields CDR1 KGHDR and CDR2 SFDVKD. Trimming took 5 bases from V and 4 from J, leaving 11 bases between them. CDR3 size: 14 residues. The CDR3 nucleotides are TGTGCCACCAGTGGGGGGACACTGAATCAGCCCCAGCATTTT. Its translation: CATSGGTLNQPQHF.